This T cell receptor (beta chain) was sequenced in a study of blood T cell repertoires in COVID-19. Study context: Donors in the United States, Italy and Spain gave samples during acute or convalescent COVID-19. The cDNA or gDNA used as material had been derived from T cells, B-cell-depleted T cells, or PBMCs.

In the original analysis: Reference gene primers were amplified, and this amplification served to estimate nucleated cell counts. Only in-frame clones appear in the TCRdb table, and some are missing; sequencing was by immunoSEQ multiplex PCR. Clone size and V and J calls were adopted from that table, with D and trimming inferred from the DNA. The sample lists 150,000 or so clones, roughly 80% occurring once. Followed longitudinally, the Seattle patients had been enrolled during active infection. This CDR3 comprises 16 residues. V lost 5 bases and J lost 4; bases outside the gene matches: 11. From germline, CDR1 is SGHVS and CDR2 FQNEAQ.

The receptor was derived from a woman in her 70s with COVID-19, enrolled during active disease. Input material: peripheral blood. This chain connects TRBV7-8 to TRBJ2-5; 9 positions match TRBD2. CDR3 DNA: TGTGCCAGCAGCCCCCGGGCGGGGGGGCTAGGAGAGACCCAGTACTTC. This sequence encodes CASSPRAGGLGETQYF.